This T cell receptor beta chain was identified in a study of vaccination and CD4 T cells after COVID-19. The Oncomine TCR Beta short-read assay was what sequenced the DNA obtained from cultured CD4+ T cells. MiXCR was run by TCRdb on the PCR reads, yielding one entry per CDR3 protein. The sample comprises over 2,500 distinct CDR3 sequences, 30% to 35% of which are singletons, and 60% rests with the top ten. Treatment indicated: roughly 10-day PBMC culture with coronavirus spike peptide pools or control peptides (ViraFEST assay). Regarding this clonotype: As yet, its antigen is unknown.

The sequenced sample was CD4+ T cells from blood, cultured in vitro, obtained after SARS-CoV-2 vaccination. The TCR comes from a human donor who had recovered from COVID-19.

CDR3 bases: TGCAGCGGAAGAGACAGTTTTCGGAGCTCCTACAATGAGCAGTTCTTC. The encoded protein is CSGRDSFRSSYNEQFF. This chain joins TRBV29-1 and TRBJ2-1, with a weak D call TRBD1 (5 bases). V gave up 7 bases and J gave up 0 bases, with 19 bases separating them. The germline V gene has CDR1 SQVTM and CDR2 ANQGSEA. This CDR3 comprises 16 residues.